The present entry profiles one TCR beta chain with its context. Looked up from germline, CDR1 is MGHDK and CDR2 is SYGVNS. The CDR3 is made up of 14 amino acids. V shed 5 bases, J shed 8 bases, and the junction held 11 bases outside the gene matches. Participant ages covered about 18 to 90 years across about two dozen US areas. This entry belongs to a study of blood T cell repertoires in COVID-19. Study at large: Whether acute or convalescent, the COVID-19 samples came from the United States, Italy and Spain.

Here immunoSEQ multiplex PCR was the method, and the copy in TCRdb shows in-frame clones only, minus some. The sample includes about 430,000 clones, approximately 92% seen only once; the top ten take approximately 1.2%. The sample comprised PBMCs or T cells enriched from blood (not recorded which). The chain couples TRBV25-1 to TRBJ1-2; TRBD1 aligns across 7 bases. The receptor's source is a man aged 25-40 years who had recovered from COVID-19. CDR3 in amino acids: CASSPWTGSHGYTF. The CDR3 DNA reads as TGTGCCAGCAGTCCCTGGACAGGTTCTCACGGCTACACCTTC.